The TCR beta chain described here comes from a study of blood T cell repertoires in COVID-19. Overall study context: Sample material is recorded as cDNA or gDNA derived from T cells, B-cell-depleted T cells, or PBMCs.

Assay: immunoSEQ multiplex PCR; the TCRdb copy retains only in-frame clones and omits some. The data contain 150,000 or so clones, 75% to 80% of them seen just once; the ten biggest clones take up 1.5% to 2%. The sequenced material came from peripheral blood. This TCR derives from a man aged 80 or over with acute or convalescent COVID-19.

The CDR3 protein is CATGTSGGYEQYF. CDR3 nucleotides: TGTGCCACCGGGACTAGCGGGGGATACGAGCAGTACTTC. The genes are TRBV27 and TRBJ2-7; 14 nucleotides align to TRBD2. Germline loops: CDR1 MNHEY, CDR2 SMNVEV (reference sequence). V lost 10 bases, J lost 4 bases, and 3 bases stayed unmatched. This CDR3 has 13 residues.